Each of the 26 T cell receptor beta chains below was sequenced from the same sample in a study of T cells in women clearing cervical HPV infection (dated 2018 in TCRdb). Library preparation used the immunoSEQ multiplex PCR assay. Sourced from immuneACCESS, this table was stored by TCRdb with only in-frame sequences that have V and J called. A share of the clones is absent; for the studies checked, an unresolved V gene accounts for under half, and the remainder has no known explanation. The sample's records list under 50,000 clones. The ten largest clones add up to 4.8% of the sample. Input material: blood buffy coat. The receptors were sampled from a woman aged 18 to 75 with a cervical HPV16 infection that either progressed to CIN3+ or cleared (not recorded which).

For this clone: The read stops 3 residues short of the end of the CDR3; the missing end is completed from the germline J gene. The rearrangement links TRBV7-9 to TRBJ1-6; D is ambiguous. CDR3 size: 14 residues. V lost 1 base, J lost 8 bases, and 9 bases lay in between. Germline V gene data show CDR1 as SEHNR and CDR2 as FQNEAQ (reference sequence). CDR3 sequence reads: CASSLGDLDSPLHF. The covered CDR3 bases are TGTGCCAGCAGCTTAGGAGACTTGGATTCACCC.

Turning to this clone: The read ends 3 residues early relative to the CDR3; the germline J gene fills the gap. V is TRBV5-4 and J is TRBJ1-1; perhaps TRBD1 as D (5 bases). Trimming left V 5 bases short and J 6 bases short, with 20 bases between. The CDR3 has 15 amino acids. Per germline, CDR1 SGHNT and CDR2 YYREEE (reference sequence). The CDR3 loop reads CASREDMPGYPEAFF. Partial CDR3 DNA: TGTGCCAGCAGGGAAGATATGCCAGGGTACCCTGAA.

In the case of this clone: The read terminates 3 residues before the CDR3 end, so the remaining end is supplied by the germline J gene. The gene calls are TRBV19 and TRBJ1-3; D not certain. Per the germline V gene, CDR1 is LNHDA and CDR2 is SQIVND (reference sequence). The CDR3 is made up of 14 amino acids. The germline V and J ends were trimmed by 6 bases and 4 bases, with 13 bases remaining between them. CDR3 loop: CASRGVAGGNTIYF. CDR3 bases read: TGTGCCAGTAGGGGAGTGGCGGGCGGAAACACC.

Turning to this clone: The CDR3 end is not reached by the read, which stops 3 residues before it; the germline J gene fills it in. The chain uses TRBV5-4 and TRBJ1-2; D gene unclear. The V end was cut by 4 bases, the J end by 2 bases, with 15 bases between. CDR1 is SGHNT, CDR2 YYREEE, per germline (reference sequence). There are 15 residues in the CDR3. The CDR3 bases that were read are TGTGCCAGCAGCCTCCCGCAGGCCATGAACTATGGC. Its protein product is CASSLPQAMNYG. The whole CDR3 reads CASSLPQAMNYGYTF.

Regarding this clone: Sequencing ends 3 residues short of the CDR3 end; the germline J gene provides the rest. The chain recombines TRBV4-1 with TRBJ1-1, with D tentatively TRBD1 (5 bases). The V gene's germline CDR1 is MGHRA and CDR2 YSYEKL. Deletions cut 5 bases from V and 4 bases from J, with 20 bases between. This CDR3 has 16 residues. The chain's CDR3 is CASSSTSKGRGTEAFF. The part of the CDR3 DNA that was read is TGCGCCAGCAGCTCAACCTCCAAGGGGAGGGGCACTGAA.

Comments on this clone: Read data end 3 residues before the CDR3 end; the end is taken from the germline J gene. This chain links TRBV7-6 with TRBJ2-2; weak D call: TRBD2 (6 bases). CDR1 and CDR2 from the germline V gene are SGHVS and FNYEAQ. The V end was cut by 3 bases, the J end by 1 base, with 15 bases between. This CDR3 has 17 residues. CDR3 amino acids: CASSLGRIAVNTGELFF. Partial CDR3 DNA: TGTGCCAGCAGCTTGGGAAGGATAGCGGTGAACACCGGGGAG.

Here the CDR3 reads CASSWSGFGETQYF. The sequenced CDR3 bases are TGTGCCAGCAGCTGGTCCGGGTTCGGAGAGACC. This rearrangement joins TRBV5-6 to TRBJ2-5; no definite D call. Read coverage stops 3 residues before the CDR3 terminus; the germline J gene supplies the remainder. V shed 3 bases and J shed 4 bases, with 13 bases lying between them. Germline CDR1 SGHDT, CDR2 YYEEEE. The CDR3 has 14 residues.

Comment on this clone: Read data end 3 residues before the CDR3 end; the end is taken from the germline J gene. V and J are TRBV7-6 and TRBJ1-2, with 8 bases that match TRBD1. Germline CDR1 and CDR2: SGHVS and FNYEAQ. The CDR3 runs 14 residues. Trimming at V came to 5 bases and at J to 6 bases, leaving 8 bases not matched to a gene. The CDR3 loop reads CASSPDRGSHGYTF. CDR3 bases read: TGTGCCAGCAGCCCAGACAGGGGAAGTCATGGC.

Details on this clone: Read sequence stops 3 residues before the CDR3 end, and the germline J gene provides the missing end. V is TRBV5-5 and J is TRBJ1-2; 9 nucleotides match TRBD1. Trimming cost V 2 bases and J 6 bases; bases outside gene matches: 5. This CDR3 is built from 14 residues. The V gene's germline CDR1 is SGHKS and CDR2 YYEKEE (reference sequence). CDR3 bases read: TGTGCCAGCAGCTTCTCCGGGGACAGGGATGGC. Its translation: CASSFSGDRDG. The full CDR3 protein is CASSFSGDRDGYTF.

Worth noting for this clone: The DNA ends 3 residues before the CDR3 does, and the rest of the CDR3 is filled in from the germline J gene. This sequence joins TRBV6-1 and TRBJ2-5; D might be TRBD2 (6 bases). The CDR3 covers 15 residues. Per germline, CDR1 MNHNS and CDR2 SASEGT. The V end was cut by 2 bases, the J end by 2 bases, with 12 bases between. CDR3 residues: CASSENGGVQETQYF. The part of the CDR3 DNA that was read is TGTGCCAGCAGTGAAAACGGGGGAGTACAAGAGACC.

About this clone: The sequenced fragment ends 3 residues before the CDR3 boundary, so the rest is inferred from the germline J gene. This sequence joins TRBV5-1 and TRBJ2-7; 9 nucleotides match TRBD2. The CDR3 runs 19 residues. Germline V gene sequence: CDR1 SGHRS, CDR2 YFSETQ. Trimming took 6 bases from V and 2 from J; bases not matched to a gene: 21. The part of the CDR3 DNA that was read is TGCGCCAGCACCGGCGGGTCGGGACTAGCCATGGGGGTTACCTACGAG. This translates into CASTGGSGLAMGVTYE. The entire CDR3 is CASTGGSGLAMGVTYEQYF.

Note on this clone: The missing CDR3 end, 3 residues past where the read stops, is filled in from the germline J gene. The chain joins TRBV19 to TRBJ1-5, with D tentatively TRBD1 (6 bases). Germline V gene lookup returns CDR1 LNHDA and CDR2 SQIVND (reference sequence). The CDR3 runs to 16 residues. Deletions cut 4 bases from V and 2 bases from J, with 15 bases between. The part of the CDR3 DNA that was read is TGTGCCAGTAGTACTTTAGGGGGTTCGGGCAATCAGCCC. As protein: CASSTLGGSGNQP. The CDR3 as a whole reads CASSTLGGSGNQPQHF.

CDR3: CAISSGGTNEKLFF. Incomplete CDR3 DNA: TGTGCCATCAGCTCCGGGGGGACTAATGAAAAA. V usage is TRBV10-3 and J usage is TRBJ1-4; possibly TRBD1 for D (5 bases). The DNA ends 3 residues before the CDR3 does, and the rest of the CDR3 is filled in from the germline J gene. The V and J ends lost 6 bases and 2 bases respectively, with 10 bases between them. The length of the CDR3 is 14 residues. The germline V gene has CDR1 ENHRY and CDR2 SYGVKD.

As regards this clone: The observed sequence ends 3 residues before the CDR3 terminus, with the missing tail filled in from the germline J gene. V usage is TRBV7-3 and J usage is TRBJ2-3; 8 positions agree with TRBD2. The CDR3 sequence is 17 residues long. V lost 5 bases, J lost 0 bases, and 10 bases stayed unmatched. The germline V gene encodes CDR1 SGHTA and CDR2 FQGTGA. This CDR3 reads CASSRWAGGRSTDTQYF. Partial CDR3 DNA: TGTGCCAGCAGCCGTTGGGCGGGGGGCCGAAGCACAGATACG.

For this clone: The CDR3 is cut off 3 residues early in the read; its end comes from the germline J gene. V gene TRBV5-1 combines with J gene TRBJ2-3; possibly TRBD1 for D (6 bases). With 5 bases removed from V and 0 bases from J, the gap between germline ends came to 13 bases. This CDR3 is built from 15 residues. Germline V gene sequence: CDR1 SGHRS, CDR2 YFSETQ. The CDR3 sequence: CASSHRQVSTDTQYF. The part of the CDR3 DNA that was read is TGCGCCAGCAGTCACCGACAGGTCAGCACAGATACG.

With respect to this clone: The read falls 3 residues short of the CDR3 end, and the missing part is taken from the germline J gene. The chain uses TRBV14 and TRBJ2-7, with 14 bases fitting TRBD2. V lost 5 bases and J lost 4; bases outside the gene matches: 10. CDR3 length: 17 residues. Per germline, CDR1 SGHDN and CDR2 FVKESK. CDR3 sequence: CASSAGTSGGRTYEQYF. The sequenced part of the CDR3 DNA is TGTGCCAGCAGCGCTGGGACTAGCGGGGGCCGAACGTACGAG.

Turning to this clone: The read terminates 3 residues before the CDR3 end, so the remaining end is supplied by the germline J gene. The V gene is TRBV7-8, the J gene TRBJ1-5; weak D call: TRBD1 (5 bases). Trimming stripped 5 bases from V and 3 bases from J, with 17 bases between. This CDR3 is built from 16 residues. Looked up from germline, CDR1 is SGHVS and CDR2 is FQNEAQ. The sequenced CDR3 bases are TGTGCCAGCAGCCCGACAGATCAAACGACCAATCAGCCC. Amino acid sequence: CASSPTDQTTNQP. In full, the CDR3 reads CASSPTDQTTNQPQHF.

Comments on this clone: The read ends 3 residues early relative to the CDR3; the germline J gene fills the gap. This chain uses TRBV13 with TRBJ1-4; tentative D call: TRBD1 (6 bases). The CDR3 is 15 amino acids. Trimming stripped 5 bases from V and 0 bases from J, with 10 bases between. Looked up from germline, CDR1 is PRHDT and CDR2 is FYEKMQ (reference sequence). CDR3 residues: CASSPYRATNEKLFF. The CDR3 DNA, read in part, is TGTGCCAGCAGCCCATACAGGGCAACTAATGAAAAA.

Worth noting for this clone: The CDR3 end is not reached by the read, which stops 3 residues before it; the germline J gene fills it in. The V call is TRBV19, the J call TRBJ2-2; 8 bases line up with TRBD2. This CDR3 has 16 residues. V was clipped by 10 bases and J by 10 bases; unmatched bases: 20. CDR1 is LNHDA and CDR2 is SQIVND in the germline V gene (reference sequence). The sequenced part of the CDR3 DNA is TGTGCCACGGTATTAAGGAGTAGCGGGGCGTCGGAGGAG. Its protein product is CATVLRSSGASEE. The full CDR3 is CATVLRSSGASEELFF.

Concerning this clone: The CDR3 end lies 3 residues beyond the end of the read and is filled in from the germline J gene. The chain is built from TRBV6-4 and TRBJ2-3, with no clear D. The germline CDR1 and CDR2 sequences are MRHNA and SNTAGT. CDR3 length: 13 residues. Trimming took off 8 bases at V and 0 bases at J, with 9 bases between the two ends. The CDR3 bases that were read are TGTGCCAGCTCGACCGGGAGCACAGATACG. Translating gives CASSTGSTDT. The whole CDR3 sequence reads CASSTGSTDTQYF.

Concerning this clone itself: The read is 3 residues too short to cover the CDR3 end, so that end is filled in from the germline J gene. This sequence joins TRBV4-1 and TRBJ2-2, with a possible D match to TRBD2 (5 bases). V was pared by 1 base and J by 5 bases, with 11 bases between. CDR3 size: 15 residues. From germline, CDR1 is MGHRA and CDR2 YSYEKL. CDR3 residues: CASSQGVLATGELFF. The CDR3 bases that were read are TGCGCCAGCAGCCAAGGGGTCTTAGCGACCGGGGAG.

CDR3 sequence: CASSEVWGQGLAKNIQYF. The sequenced part of the CDR3 DNA is TGTGCCAGCAGTGAAGTATGGGGACAGGGGCTAGCCAAAAACATT. This rearrangement joins TRBV6-1 to TRBJ2-4, with TRBD1 matching 10 bases. With the read ending 3 residues before the CDR3 end, the germline J gene is used to fill in that end. CDR1 and CDR2 (germline): MNHNS, SASEGT. The trim removed 1 base at V and 0 bases at J, leaving 6 bases unmatched. CDR3 size: 18 residues.

As concerns this clone: The sequence runs out 3 residues before the end of the CDR3; the remainder is reconstructed from the germline J gene. This chain connects TRBV5-1 to TRBJ2-7; 11 nucleotides line up with TRBD1. CDR1 SGHRS and CDR2 YFSETQ come from the germline V gene. V lost 3 bases to trimming and J lost 1 base; unmatched junction nucleotides: 3. The CDR3 extends over 15 amino acids. The CDR3 sequence is CASSWTGGASYEQYF. The sequenced CDR3 bases are TGCGCCAGCAGCTGGACAGGGGGCGCGTCCTACGAG.

Comment on this clone: The CDR3 end is not reached by the read, which stops 3 residues before it; the germline J gene fills it in. The gene calls are TRBV7-8 and TRBJ2-1; D unclear. Germline V gene sequence: CDR1 SGHVS, CDR2 FQNEAQ. Trimming stripped 2 bases from V and 3 bases from J, with 2 bases between. The CDR3 loop spans 12 amino acids. The sequenced CDR3 bases are TGTGCCAGCAGCTTATACTACAATGAG. Translation gives CASSLYYNE. The whole CDR3 sequence reads CASSLYYNEQFF.

In regard to this clone: The missing CDR3 end, 3 residues past where the read stops, is filled in from the germline J gene. The V gene is TRBV2, the J gene TRBJ2-3; 10 nucleotides agree with TRBD2. CDR3 length: 16 residues. V was clipped by 3 bases and J by 2 bases; unmatched bases: 5. Germline V lookup: CDR1 SNHLY, CDR2 FYNNEI. The covered CDR3 bases are TGTGCCAGCAGTGAGGAGCGGGGGGGCCTCACAGATACG. Amino acids: CASSEERGGLTDT. The CDR3 reads in full as CASSEERGGLTDTQYF.

Turning to this clone: The read gets to within 3 residues of the CDR3 end, and the germline J gene fills in the rest. The same CDR3 can be traced to other DNA sequences in this sample. The chain couples TRBV9 to TRBJ1-4; tentative D call: TRBD1 (5 bases). Germline V lookup: CDR1 SGDLS, CDR2 YYNGEE. The CDR3 runs 13 residues. V shed 0 bases and J shed 8 bases, with 8 bases lying between them. Partial CDR3 DNA: TGTGCCAGCAGCGTAGTAGAGGGGGAAAAA. It codes for CASSVVEGEK. The CDR3 in full is CASSVVEGEKLFF.